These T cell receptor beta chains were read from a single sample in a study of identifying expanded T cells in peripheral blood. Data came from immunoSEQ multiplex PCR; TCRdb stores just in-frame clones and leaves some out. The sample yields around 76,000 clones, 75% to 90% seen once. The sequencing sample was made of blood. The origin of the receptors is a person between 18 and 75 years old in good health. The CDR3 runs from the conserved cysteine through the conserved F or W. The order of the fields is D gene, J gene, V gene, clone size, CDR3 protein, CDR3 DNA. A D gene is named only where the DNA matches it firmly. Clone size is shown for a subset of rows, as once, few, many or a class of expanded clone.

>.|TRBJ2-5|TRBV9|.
CASSPRDSWSEETQYF
TGTGCCAGCAGCCCCAGGGACTCTTGGTCGGAAGAGACCCAGTACTTC
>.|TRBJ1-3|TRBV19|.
CASSILGPSGNTIYF
TGTGCCAGTAGTATCCTGGGGCCCTCTGGAAACACCATATATTTT
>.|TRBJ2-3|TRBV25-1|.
CASSPAGGDTQYF
TGTGCCAGCAGTCCGGCAGGGGGGGATACGCAGTATTTT
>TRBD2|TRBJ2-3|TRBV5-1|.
CASGDPAGGTDTQYF
TGCGCCAGCGGGGACCCAGCGGGGGGCACAGATACGCAGTATTTT
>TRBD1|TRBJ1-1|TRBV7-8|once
CASSYDRVNTEAFF
TGTGCCAGCAGCTACGACAGGGTGAACACTGAAGCTTTCTTT
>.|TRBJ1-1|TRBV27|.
CASSFNRGGTEAFF
TGTGCCAGCAGTTTTAATCGGGGGGGCACTGAAGCTTTCTTT
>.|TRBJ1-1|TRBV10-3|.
CAISGGGIMNTEAFF
TGTGCCATCAGTGGGGGCGGCATAATGAACACTGAAGCTTTCTTT
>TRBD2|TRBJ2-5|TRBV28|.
CASSLTDLAGGETQYF
TGTGCCAGCAGTTTAACTGATTTGGCGGGAGGGGAGACCCAGTACTTC
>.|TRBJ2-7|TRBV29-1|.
CSVEEGPPYEQYF
TGCAGCGTTGAAGAGGGTCCGCCGTACGAGCAGTACTTC
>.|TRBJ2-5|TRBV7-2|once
CASSLAPGNQETQYF
TGTGCCAGCAGCTTAGCGCCGGGAAATCAAGAGACCCAGTACTTC
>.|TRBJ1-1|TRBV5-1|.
CASSTDGTEAFF
TGCGCCAGCAGCACGGACGGGACTGAAGCTTTCTTT
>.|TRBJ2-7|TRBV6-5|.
CASSYSGGSQSYEQYF
TGTGCCAGCAGTTACTCCGGTGGGTCGCAGTCCTACGAGCAGTACTTC
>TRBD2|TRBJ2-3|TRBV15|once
CATSRGLDGRGTDTQYF
TGTGCCACCAGCAGAGGCCTGGACGGGAGGGGGACAGATACGCAGTATTTT
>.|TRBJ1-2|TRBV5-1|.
CASSLASGGNYGYTF
TGCGCCAGCAGCTTGGCTTCGGGAGGGAACTATGGCTACACCTTC
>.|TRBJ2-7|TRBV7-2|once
CASSLLLDRAYEQYF
TGTGCCAGCAGCCTCCTCTTGGACAGAGCCTACGAGCAGTACTTC
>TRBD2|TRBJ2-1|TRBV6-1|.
CASSGYAGGDNEQFF
TGTGCCAGCAGTGGATACGCGGGAGGGGACAATGAGCAGTTCTTC
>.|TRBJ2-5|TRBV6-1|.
CASMHRGVETQYF
TGTGCCAGCATGCATCGAGGGGTCGAGACCCAGTACTTC
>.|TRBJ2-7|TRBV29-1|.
CSVGGESTYEQYF
TGCAGCGTTGGTGGGGAGTCAACTTACGAGCAGTACTTC
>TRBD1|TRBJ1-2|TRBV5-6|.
CASSGTGAGVRNYGYTF
TGTGCCAGCAGCGGTACAGGGGCGGGGGTTAGAAACTATGGCTACACCTTC
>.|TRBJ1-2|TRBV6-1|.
CASIPEGGTPGGYTF
TGTGCCAGCATCCCGGAGGGGGGGACTCCCGGTGGCTACACCTTC
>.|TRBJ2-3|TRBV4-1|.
CASSQEGGHADTQYF
TGCGCCAGCAGCCAAGAGGGGGGGCATGCAGATACGCAGTATTTT
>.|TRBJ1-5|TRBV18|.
CASSRDGYSNQPQHF
TGTGCCAGCTCACGGGACGGCTATAGCAATCAGCCCCAGCATTTT
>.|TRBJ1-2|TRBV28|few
CASSLVGTSNYGYTF
TGTGCCAGCAGTTTAGTCGGAACATCTAACTATGGCTACACCTTC
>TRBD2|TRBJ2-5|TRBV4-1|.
CASSQNVVAGGGETQYF
TGCGCCAGCAGCCAAAACGTCGTAGCGGGGGGGGGTGAGACCCAGTACTTC
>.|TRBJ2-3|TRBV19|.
CASSRSWDTQYF
TGTGCCAGTAGTAGATCTTGGGATACGCAGTATTTT
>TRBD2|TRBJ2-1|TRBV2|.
CASGTSGGNEQFF
TGTGCCAGCGGGACTAGCGGGGGAAATGAGCAGTTCTTC
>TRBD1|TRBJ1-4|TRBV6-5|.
CASAQGIPNEKLFF
TGTGCCAGCGCACAGGGGATCCCTAATGAAAAACTGTTTTTT
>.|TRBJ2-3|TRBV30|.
CAWSVNSADTQYF
TGTGCCTGGAGTGTAAACAGTGCAGATACGCAGTATTTT
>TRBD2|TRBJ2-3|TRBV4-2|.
CASSRKTSGRDPDTQYF
TGTGCCAGCAGCCGAAAGACTAGCGGGAGAGACCCAGATACGCAGTATTTT
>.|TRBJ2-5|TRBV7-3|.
CASSAYYQETQYF
TGTGCCAGCAGCGCGTACTACCAAGAGACCCAGTACTTC
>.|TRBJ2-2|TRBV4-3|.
CASSQDILTTGELFF
TGCGCCAGCAGCCAAGATATACTCACCACCGGGGAGCTGTTTTTT
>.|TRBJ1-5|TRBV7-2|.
CASNRVSNQPQHF
TGTGCCAGCAACAGGGTCAGCAATCAGCCCCAGCATTTT
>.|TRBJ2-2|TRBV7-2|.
CATRELARTGELFF
TGTGCCACCCGGGAACTAGCTCGGACCGGGGAGCTGTTTTTT
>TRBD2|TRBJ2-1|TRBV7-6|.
CASRKREGEQFF
TGTGCCAGCAGGAAGCGGGAGGGTGAGCAGTTCTTC
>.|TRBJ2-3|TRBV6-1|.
CASSESTWASGTDTQYF
TGTGCCAGCAGCGAATCGACCTGGGCTAGCGGCACAGATACGCAGTATTTT
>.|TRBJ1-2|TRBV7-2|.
CASSFQDVRGYTF
TGTGCCAGCAGCTTTCAGGATGTAAGAGGCTACACCTTC
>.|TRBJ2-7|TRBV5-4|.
CASSFSGTSYEQYF
TGTGCCAGCAGCTTCTCCGGGACTTCCTACGAGCAGTACTTC
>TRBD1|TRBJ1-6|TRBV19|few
CASSTPRQGVLHF
TGTGCCAGTAGTACACCCCGACAGGGCGTCCTCCACTTT
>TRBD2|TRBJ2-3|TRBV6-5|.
CASSLGLADTDTQYF
TGTGCCAGCAGTTTGGGACTAGCCGACACAGATACGCAGTATTTT
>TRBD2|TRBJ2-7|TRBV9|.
CASSPGLAVLNEQYF
TGTGCCAGCAGCCCGGGACTAGCGGTCCTCAACGAGCAGTACTTC
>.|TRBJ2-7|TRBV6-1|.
CASSMTGYEQYF
TGTGCCAGCAGCATGACAGGCTACGAGCAGTACTTC
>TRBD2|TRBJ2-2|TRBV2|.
CASRRGTSDPDTGELFF
TGTGCCAGCAGGAGGGGGACTAGTGACCCCGATACCGGGGAGCTGTTTTTT
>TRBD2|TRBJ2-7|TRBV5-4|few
CASSPGTSGRRYEQYF
TGTGCCAGCAGCCCCGGGACTAGCGGGAGGAGGTACGAGCAGTACTTC
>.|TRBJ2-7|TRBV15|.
CATSRDLRTLEEQYF
TGTGCCACCAGCAGAGATCTCCGGACACTTGAAGAGCAGTACTTC
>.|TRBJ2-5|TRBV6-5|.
CASSYSETQYF
TGTGCCAGCAGTTACTCAGAGACCCAGTACTTC
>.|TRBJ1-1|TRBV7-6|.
CASSLVPGSEAFF
TGTGCCAGCAGCTTAGTACCGGGATCTGAAGCTTTCTTT
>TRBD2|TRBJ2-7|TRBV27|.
CASSLVGGRAYEQYF
TGTGCCAGCAGTTTGGTCGGCGGGAGGGCATACGAGCAGTACTTC
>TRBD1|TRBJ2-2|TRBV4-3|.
CASSRYTGGFTGELFF
TGCGCCAGCAGCCGATACACAGGGGGCTTCACCGGGGAGCTGTTTTTT
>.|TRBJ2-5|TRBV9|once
CASSVGGEETQYF
TGTGCCAGCAGCGTAGGAGGGGAAGAGACCCAGTACTTC
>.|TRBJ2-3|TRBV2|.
CASSALPTDTQYF
TGTGCCAGCAGTGCTCTGCCAACAGATACGCAGTATTTT
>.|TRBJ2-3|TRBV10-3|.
CAISEGGLPNTDTQYF
TGTGCCATCAGTGAAGGGGGGCTACCGAACACAGATACGCAGTATTTT
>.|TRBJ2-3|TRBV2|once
CARSGGGTTDTQYF
TGTGCCAGGAGCGGTGGTGGGACCACAGATACGCAGTATTTT
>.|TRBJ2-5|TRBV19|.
CASSIEHRAETQYF
TGTGCCAGTAGTATAGAGCATAGGGCGGAGACCCAGTACTTC
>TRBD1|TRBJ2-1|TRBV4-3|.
CASSQSPGQGPNEQFF
TGCGCCAGCAGCCAAAGTCCGGGACAGGGCCCTAATGAGCAGTTCTTC
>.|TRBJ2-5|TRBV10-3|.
CAISEAGSSGTQYF
TGTGCCATCAGTGAGGCCGGGAGTTCAGGGACCCAGTACTTC
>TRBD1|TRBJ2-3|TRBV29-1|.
CSVQTGGGGDTQYF
TGCAGCGTTCAGACAGGGGGAGGGGGAGATACGCAGTATTTT
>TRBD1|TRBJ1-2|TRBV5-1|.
CASSLGQGNYGYTF
TGCGCCAGCAGCCTCGGACAGGGGAACTATGGCTACACCTTC